This T cell receptor (beta chain) was identified in a study of vaccination and CD4 T cells after COVID-19. On the study more broadly: The study collected post-vaccine samples a median around 72 days after dose two, with a range of 14 to 241.

Germline CDR1 and CDR2: MNHEY and SMNVEV (reference sequence). The J segment lost 5 bases and the V segment lost 6 bases, leaving 8 bases of the junction unmatched. The CDR3 spans 15 residues. Treatment meaning: roughly ten-day PBMC culture with coronavirus spike peptide pools or control peptides (ViraFEST assay). This clonotype was counted only a few times. Its antigen is as yet unknown. Scientists ran DNA taken from cultured CD4+ T cells through the Oncomine TCR Beta short-read assay for sequencing. TCRdb used MiXCR to reprocess the PCR reads, holding one entry per CDR3 protein. The table lists approximately 14,000 distinct CDR3 sequences, 53% of them singletons.

This receptor was identified in a human donor who had recovered from COVID-19. The material was CD4+ T cells from blood, cultured in vitro, obtained before SARS-CoV-2 vaccination. This chain uses TRBV27 with TRBJ2-5, with 11 bases matching TRBD2. The CDR3 spells CASSPVAGGGETQYF. The CDR3, as DNA: TGTGCCAGCAGCCCCGTAGCGGGAGGGGGGGAGACCCAGTACTTC.